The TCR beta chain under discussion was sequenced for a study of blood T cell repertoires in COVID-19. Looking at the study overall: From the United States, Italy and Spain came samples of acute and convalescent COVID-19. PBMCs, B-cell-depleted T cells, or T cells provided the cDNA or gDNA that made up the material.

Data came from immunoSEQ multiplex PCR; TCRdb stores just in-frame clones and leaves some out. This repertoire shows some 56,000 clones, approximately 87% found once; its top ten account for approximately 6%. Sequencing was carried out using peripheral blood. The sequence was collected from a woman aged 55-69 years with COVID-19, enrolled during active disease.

CDR3 sequence: CAISEYQGNQPQHF. The CDR3 nucleotides read TGTGCCATCAGTGAGTACCAGGGGAATCAGCCCCAGCATTTT. The chain is built from TRBV10-3 and TRBJ1-5; D is possibly TRBD1 (6 bases). Germline CDR1 is ENHRY and CDR2 is SYGVKD. CDR3 length: 14 amino acids. V gave up 1 base and J gave up 4 bases, with 8 bases separating them.